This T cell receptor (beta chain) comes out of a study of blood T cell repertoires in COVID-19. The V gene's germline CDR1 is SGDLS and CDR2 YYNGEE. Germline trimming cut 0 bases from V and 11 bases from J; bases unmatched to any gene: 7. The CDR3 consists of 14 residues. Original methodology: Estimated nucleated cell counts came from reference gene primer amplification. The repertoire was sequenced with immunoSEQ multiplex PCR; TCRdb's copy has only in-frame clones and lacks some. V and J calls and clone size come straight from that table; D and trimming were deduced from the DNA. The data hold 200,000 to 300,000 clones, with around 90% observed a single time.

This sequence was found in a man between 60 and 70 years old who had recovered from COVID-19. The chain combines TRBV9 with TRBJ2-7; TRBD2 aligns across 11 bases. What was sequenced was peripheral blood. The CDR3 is CASSVADSGGAKYF. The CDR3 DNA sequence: TGTGCCAGCAGCGTAGCGGATAGCGGGGGGGCCAAGTACTTC. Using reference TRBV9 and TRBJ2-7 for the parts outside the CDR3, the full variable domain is DSGVTQTPKHLITATGQRVTLRCSPRSGDLSVYWYQQSLDQGLQFLIQYYNGEERAKGNILERFSAQQFPDLHSELNLSSLELGDSALYFCASSVADSGGAKYFGPGTRLTVT.